Listed here are 5 T cell receptor beta chains from one sample, sequenced in a study of CXCR4 blockade with PD-1 therapy in pancreatic cancer (dated by TCRdb to between 2018 and 2020). To prepare the library, the immunoSEQ multiplex PCR assay was applied. This immuneACCESS table, as held by TCRdb, lists in-frame sequences with V and J called but not all clones. Of the missing ones, under half trace to an unresolved V gene in checked studies; the others have no known cause. The sample table records fewer than 6,500 clones; about 50% of these occur just once. The ten largest clones take up about 7.5% of the sample. The sequenced material came from tumor tissue. The receptors stem from a human donor with pancreatic ductal adenocarcinoma.

The rearrangement joins TRBV9 to TRBJ2-1; a weak D match, TRBD1 (6 bases). V lost 5 bases to trimming and J lost 0 bases, with 12 bases between them. Per the germline V gene, CDR1 is SGDLS and CDR2 is YYNGEE. CDR3 length: 15 residues. CDR3 DNA: TGTGCCAGCAGTACCCAAGGGGGCTCCTACAATGAGCAGTTCTTC. Amino acids: CASSTQGGSYNEQFF.

This rearrangement joins TRBV7-1 to TRBJ2-5, with 7 bases matching TRBD2. TRBV7-1 counts as an open reading frame of uncertain function. This CDR3 is 15 amino acids long. Trimming took 4 bases from V and 4 from J; bases not matched to a gene: 9. The CDR3 coding sequence is TGTGCCAGCAGCTTAGGACCGGGAGGTGGAGAGACCCAGTACTTC. Protein product: CASSLGPGGGETQYF.

The gene calls are TRBV12-5 and TRBJ1-1, with D maybe TRBD1 (5 bases). The germline V and J ends were trimmed by 1 base and 5 bases, with 5 bases remaining between them. This CDR3 has 12 amino acids. Germline lookup yields CDR1 LGHNT and CDR2 FRNRAP. CDR3 loop: CASGLGGTEAFF. The CDR3 nucleotides read TGTGCTAGTGGTTTGGGGGGGACTGAAGCTTTCTTT. Together with reference TRBV12-5 and TRBJ1-1, the CDR3 gives the full variable domain: DARVTQTPRHKVTEMGQEVTMRCQPILGHNTVFWYRQTMMQGLELLAYFRNRAPLDDSGMPKDRFSAEMPDATLATLKIQPSEPRDSAVYFCASGLGGTEAFFGQGTRLTVV.

This CDR3 reads CSVEGESGHPRLNTEAFF. Written as DNA, the CDR3 is TGCAGCGTTGAGGGGGAAAGCGGACACCCCCGGCTTAACACTGAAGCTTTCTTT. The genes are TRBV29-1 and TRBJ1-1; TRBD1 is a possible D gene (5 bases). Between the trimmed V and J ends, which lost 3 bases and 2 bases, there was a span of 25 bases. This CDR3 contains 18 residues. CDR1 and CDR2 (germline): SQVTM, ANQGSEA.

This rearrangement joins TRBV28 to TRBJ1-6; D gene ambiguous. CDR1 and CDR2 from the germline V gene are MDHEN and SYDVKM. Between the trimmed V and J ends, which lost 3 bases and 8 bases, there was a span of 5 bases. The CDR3 length is 12 residues. CDR3 DNA sequence: TGTGCCAGCAGTTTCTCCCATTCACCCCTCCACTTT. This sequence encodes CASSFSHSPLHF.